These 18 T cell receptor beta chains came from one sample sequenced in a study of blood T cell repertoires in COVID-19. Assay used: immunoSEQ multiplex PCR; TCRdb lists only in-frame clones, some missing. The data show hundreds of thousands of clones, around 90% seen once. The sample consisted of peripheral blood. The receptors stem from a woman aged 35 to 49 with COVID-19, enrolled during active disease.

This clone is a singleton in its sample. The J gene is TRBJ2-2, the V gene TRBV12-5; tentative D call: TRBD2 (6 bases). This CDR3 spans 14 amino acids. Trimming cost V 1 base and J 6 bases, with 9 bases left between them. The germline gives CDR1 LGHNT, CDR2 FRNRAP. The CDR3 protein is CASGLGTTSGELFF. The CDR3, as DNA: TGTGCTAGTGGTTTGGGGACTACTTCCGGGGAGCTGTTTTTT.

The chain is built from TRBV5-5 and TRBJ1-2, with TRBD1 identical over 9 bases. Germline CDR1 is SGHKS and CDR2 is YYEKEE (reference sequence). This CDR3 is 15 amino acids long. With V trimmed by 2 bases and J by 2 bases, 4 bases remained unmatched. The CDR3 bases are TGTGCCAGCAGCTTAGACGGGACAGGGAACTATGGCTACACCTTC. This gives the protein CASSLDGTGNYGYTF.

This clone was found once. Other DNA sequences from this sample encode an identical CDR3 as well. The chain combines TRBV7-2 with TRBJ1-1; D call uncertain. Trimming pared 1 base from V and 1 base from J, leaving 7 bases between. This CDR3 comprises 14 residues. The germline V gene encodes CDR1 SGHTA and CDR2 FQGNSA. The CDR3: CASSLGGGNTEAFF. The CDR3 DNA reads TGTGCCAGCAGCTTAGGGGGAGGGAACACTGAAGCTTTCTTT.

V is TRBV28 and J is TRBJ1-3, with 11 bases lining up with TRBD1. With V trimmed by 5 bases and J by 3 bases, 6 bases remained unmatched. The germline V gene encodes CDR1 MDHEN and CDR2 SYDVKM. This CDR3 comprises 16 residues. The CDR3 DNA reads TGTGCCAGCAGTATCCGGACAGGGGGCTTTGGAAACACCATATATTTT. Its translation is CASSIRTGGFGNTIYF. Using reference TRBV28 and TRBJ1-3 for the parts outside the CDR3, the full variable domain is DVKVTQSSRYLVKRTGEKVFLECVQDMDHENMFWYRQDPGLGLRLIYFSYDVKMKEKGDIPEGYSVSREKKERFSLILESASTNQTSMYLCASSIRTGGFGNTIYFGEGSWLTVV.

The chain combines TRBV4-1 with TRBJ1-6, with 10 bases fitting TRBD1. This CDR3 contains 18 residues. V was pared by 1 base and J by 9 bases, with 12 bases of the junction left unmatched. Germline V CDR1 and CDR2: MGHRA, YSYEKL. The CDR3 DNA follows: TGCGCCAGCAGCCAAGCCTTTGACAGGGGGCTAGGGATTTCACCCCTCCACTTT. It specifies CASSQAFDRGLGISPLHF.

The rearrangement joins TRBV28 to TRBJ1-2; tentative D call: TRBD1 (6 bases). The CDR3 totals 18 residues. The V end lost 8 bases, the J end lost 2 bases, and 27 bases lay between the germline ends. Germline V lookup: CDR1 MDHEN, CDR2 SYDVKM. The DNA of the CDR3 is TGTGCCAGCCGCCGACCCAGGGGATTATCGAGACTCAACTATGGCTACACCTTC. Translation: CASRRPRGLSRLNYGYTF.

This clone was recorded only once. The chain couples TRBV11-2 to TRBJ1-1; D is perhaps TRBD1 (6 bases). CDR1 is SGHAT and CDR2 is FQNNGV in the germline V gene. V was clipped by 3 bases and J by 1 base, with 12 bases between them. The CDR3 is made up of 15 amino acids. CDR3 protein: CASSLIRGRNTEAFF. Written as DNA, the CDR3 is TGTGCCAGCAGCTTGATAAGGGGGAGGAACACTGAAGCTTTCTTT.

The chain employs TRBV5-4 and TRBJ2-7, with D tentatively TRBD1 (5 bases). The V gene lost 3 bases and the J gene lost 8 bases, with 15 bases spanning the gap. Germline V gene sequence: CDR1 SGHNT, CDR2 YYREEE (reference sequence). The length of the CDR3 is 13 residues. DNA for the CDR3: TGTGCCAGCAGCTCACCCTCCAGGGATAAGCAGTACTTC. Its translation: CASSSPSRDKQYF.

The chain employs TRBV28 and TRBJ2-2, with TRBD2 matching over 12 bases. With 5 bases clipped from V and 8 bases from J, the junction kept 12 bases outside the gene matches. The CDR3 contains 17 residues. Germline CDR1 reads MDHEN; CDR2 reads SYDVKM. CDR3 loop: CASSLTSGGSLSGELFF. CDR3 DNA sequence: TGTGCCAGCAGTCTGACTAGCGGGGGTTCTCTTTCGGGGGAGCTGTTTTTT.

This clone was recorded once. The rearrangement uses TRBV5-1 and TRBJ2-1; 7 nucleotides line up with TRBD1. Germline V gives CDR1 SGHRS, CDR2 YFSETQ. The CDR3 totals 16 residues. The V gene end was trimmed by 0 bases and the J gene end by 1 base; junction bases not matched to a gene: 4. As DNA, the CDR3 is TGCGCCAGCAGCTTGGTAGGGACAGCTTCCTACAATGAGCAGTTCTTC. Encoded protein: CASSLVGTASYNEQFF.

The genes are TRBV5-4 and TRBJ2-1, with D possibly being TRBD1 (5 bases). Trimming left V 0 bases short and J 7 bases short, with 8 bases between. The CDR3 has 13 residues. Germline assignment: CDR1 SGHNT and CDR2 YYREEE (reference sequence). The CDR3 DNA reads TGTGCCAGCAGCTTGGCAGGGCAAAATGAGCAGTTCTTC. Translated, it gives CASSLAGQNEQFF.

This chain links TRBV2 with TRBJ2-1, with D possibly being TRBD1 (6 bases). The V and J ends lost 3 bases and 6 bases respectively, with 12 bases between them. CDR1 and CDR2 (germline): SNHLY, FYNNEI. The CDR3 covers 14 residues. The CDR3, as DNA: TGTGCCAGCAGTGATGGCAGGGGCCCCAATGAGCAGTTCTTC. It yields the protein CASSDGRGPNEQFF. The entire variable domain, with the rest obtained from reference TRBV2 and TRBJ2-1, is as follows: EPEVTQTPSHQVTQMGQEVILRCVPISNHLYFYWYRQILGQKVEFLVSFYNNEISEKSEIFDDQFSVERPDGSNFTLKIRSTKLEDSAMYFCASSDGRGPNEQFFGPGTRLTVL.

The rearrangement uses TRBV27 and TRBJ2-2; a weak D match, TRBD2 (6 bases). With 2 bases removed from V and 6 bases from J, the gap between germline ends came to 7 bases. The CDR3 sequence is 13 residues long. Germline values: CDR1 MNHEY, CDR2 SMNVEV (reference sequence). The CDR3 here is CASSLGTPGELFF. The CDR3 nucleotides are TGTGCCAGCAGTTTAGGGACTCCCGGGGAGCTGTTTTTT.

The chain joins TRBV14 to TRBJ1-1, with 11 nucleotides matching TRBD1. The CDR3 consists of 12 residues. The germline CDR1 and CDR2 sequences are SGHDN and FVKESK. The V and J ends lost 1 base and 11 bases, in that order; junction bases with no gene match: 0. The CDR3 is CASSQGDRGAFF. The DNA for the CDR3 is TGTGCCAGCAGCCAAGGGGACAGGGGGGCTTTCTTT.

The J gene is TRBJ2-1, the V gene TRBV19; D may be TRBD1 (6 bases). The CDR3 sequence is 16 residues long. The ends were cut back, 4 bases at V and 0 bases at J, with 13 bases in the middle. CDR1 and CDR2 from the germline V gene are LNHDA and SQIVND (reference sequence). The CDR3 DNA reads as TGTGCCAGTAGTACCCCCGGGACAAGCTCCTACAATGAGCAGTTCTTC. This encodes CASSTPGTSSYNEQFF.

For the CDR3, the DNA is TGTGCCACCAGCAGAGATGGCCGGAACACTGAAGCTTTCTTT. This sequence encodes CATSRDGRNTEAFF. The rearrangement joins TRBV15 to TRBJ1-1, with D unresolved. The CDR3 runs 14 residues. The germline V gene has CDR1 LNHNV and CDR2 YYDKDF (reference sequence). Trimming cost V 0 bases and J 1 base, with 6 bases left between them.

The chain employs TRBV18 and TRBJ2-2, with D maybe TRBD1 (5 bases). Germline V gene sequence: CDR1 KGHSH, CDR2 LQKENI. The V end was cut by 4 bases, the J end by 5 bases, with 8 bases between. The CDR3 is 13 amino acids. CDR3 loop: CASSQGITGELFF. As DNA, the CDR3 is TGTGCCAGCTCACAGGGGATAACCGGGGAGCTGTTTTTT.

This clone came up once. V gene TRBV9 combines with J gene TRBJ1-1; D gene uncertain. The CDR3 runs 13 residues. The V end lost 4 bases, the J end lost 0 bases, and 7 bases lay between the germline ends. Germline CDR1 SGDLS, CDR2 YYNGEE. In DNA form, the CDR3 reads TGTGCCAGCAGCCTTAACATGAACACTGAAGCTTTCTTT. It codes for CASSLNMNTEAFF. Variable domain in full (rest from reference TRBV9 and TRBJ1-1): DSGVTQTPKHLITATGQRVTLRCSPRSGDLSVYWYQQSLDQGLQFLIQYYNGEERAKGNILERFSAQQFPDLHSELNLSSLELGDSALYFCASSLNMNTEAFFGQGTRLTVV.